What follows is one T cell receptor (beta chain) and its context. Germline loops: CDR1 SGHDT, CDR2 YYEEEE. V gave up 4 bases and J gave up 4 bases, with 15 bases separating them. CDR3 size: 14 residues. Assay used: immunoSEQ multiplex PCR; TCRdb lists only in-frame clones, some missing. This sample yields about 230,000 clones, of which around 78% are seen a single time; approximately 2.6% belongs to the top ten. These data are taken from a study of blood T cell repertoires in COVID-19. For the study at large: T cells, B-cell-depleted T cells, or PBMCs provided the cDNA or gDNA that served as material.

This receptor was taken from a woman in her sixties or seventies with active or convalescent COVID-19. The V call is TRBV5-6, the J call TRBJ2-7; TRBD1 might be the D (5 bases). What was sequenced was peripheral blood. The CDR3 DNA reads TGTGCCAGCAGCCTATGGGGCTACGGGTACGAGCAGTACTTC. It is translated as CASSLWGYGYEQYF.